What follows are 32 T cell receptor beta chains derived from one specimen sequenced in a study of blood T cell repertoires in COVID-19. Generated by immunoSEQ multiplex PCR, the TCRdb table keeps only in-frame clones and is missing some. The sample has some 65,000 clones, 85% to 90% seen once; the top ten hold less than 3%. The sample comprised peripheral blood. These receptors were obtained from a man aged 80 or over with acute or convalescent COVID-19.

The V call is TRBV23-1, the J call TRBJ2-7; TRBD2 matches 10 bases. TRBV23-1 is marked as an open reading frame, function uncertain. Germline trimming cut 0 bases from V and 3 bases from J; bases unmatched to any gene: 14. The CDR3 runs to 19 residues. The DNA of the CDR3 is TGCGCCAGCAGTCAATCCCGACTAGCGGGCGGACGGGGAGTCTACGAGCAGTACTTC. This gives the protein CASSQSRLAGGRGVYEQYF.

V usage is TRBV30 and J usage is TRBJ1-2, with D possibly TRBD1 on 6 matching bases. The V and J ends lost 2 bases and 8 bases respectively, with 21 bases between them. CDR1 is GTSNPN and CDR2 is SVGIG in the germline V gene (reference sequence). The CDR3 is 15 amino acids. Here the CDR3 DNA reads TGTGCCTGGAGTAGAGCGGACAGACTACTATGGGGCTACACCTTC. Translated, it gives CAWSRADRLLWGYTF. Variable domain in full (rest from reference TRBV30 and TRBJ1-2): SQTIHQWPATLVQPVGSPLSLECTVEGTSNPNLYWYRQAAGRGLQLLFYSVGIGQISSEVPQNLSASRPQDRQFILSSKKLLLSDSGFYLCAWSRADRLLWGYTFGSGTRLTVV.

V and J are TRBV3-1 (or the pseudogene TRBV3-2) and TRBJ1-4, with D uncertain. CDR1 LGHDT and CDR2 YNNKEL come from the germline V gene (reference sequence). V was shortened by 0 bases and J by 3 bases, with 8 bases between the two germline ends. The CDR3 is 15 residues long. The CDR3 DNA reads TGTGCCAGCAGCCAAGATGCGGGAGCTAATGAAAAACTGTTTTTT. It encodes CASSQDAGANEKLFF.

This clone was detected only once. DNA of the CDR3: TGCGCCAGCAGAACCAGACAGGGGGCCGTCACAGATACGCAGTATTTT. It translates to CASRTRQGAVTDTQYF. This chain uses TRBV5-1 with TRBJ2-3, with TRBD1 identical over 10 bases. This CDR3 contains 16 residues. V shed 5 bases, J shed 2 bases, and the junction held 8 bases outside the gene matches. Germline loops: CDR1 SGHRS, CDR2 YFSETQ.

This clone occurred a few times. V and J are TRBV7-8 and TRBJ2-3; 15 bases align to TRBD2. CDR3 length: 17 residues. V was pared by 5 bases and J by 0 bases, with 3 bases of the junction left unmatched. Germline lookup yields CDR1 SGHVS and CDR2 FQNEAQ. The CDR3: CASSGTSGRPSTDTQYF. The CDR3 DNA sequence: TGTGCCAGCAGCGGGACTAGCGGGAGGCCTAGCACAGATACGCAGTATTTT.

The chain is built from TRBV24-1 and TRBJ1-2; TRBD1 agrees at 8 bases. Germline-derived CDR1 and CDR2 are KGHDR and SFDVKD. The V and J ends lost 7 bases and 3 bases, in that order; junction bases with no gene match: 6. The CDR3 runs to 14 residues. CDR3 DNA: TGTGCCACCAGGGGAGTGGGACAGGACTATGGCTACACCTTC. This gives the protein CATRGVGQDYGYTF.

This sequence joins TRBV7-9 and TRBJ2-2; D possibly corresponds to TRBD1 (5 bases). Germline V gives CDR1 SEHNR, CDR2 FQNEAQ (reference sequence). Trimming stripped 5 bases from V and 4 bases from J, with 11 bases between. The CDR3 is 14 amino acids. For the CDR3, the DNA is TGTGCCAGCAGCCGCTTAGACAGCACCGGGGAGCTGTTTTTT. It encodes CASSRLDSTGELFF.

The V call is TRBV5-1, the J call TRBJ1-1; TRBD1 agrees at 9 bases. The CDR3 totals 12 residues. Unmatched junction bases numbered 5, after V lost 3 bases and J lost 11 bases. The germline CDR1 and CDR2 sequences are SGHRS and YFSETQ. The CDR3 spells CASSSYRGLAFF. CDR3 coding DNA: TGCGCCAGCAGCTCGTACAGGGGGCTTGCTTTCTTT.

The chain joins TRBV29-1 to TRBJ1-3, with D unresolved. Deletions cut 0 bases from V and 4 bases from J, with 19 bases between. This CDR3 is built from 17 residues. Per germline, CDR1 SQVTM and CDR2 ANQGSEA. CDR3 amino acids: CSVEDRFVPGFGNTIYF. The CDR3 DNA sequence: TGCAGCGTTGAAGATCGGTTCGTCCCCGGGTTCGGAAACACCATATATTTT.

The CDR3 DNA sequence: TGTGCCATCAAAGGACAGGTCAACACCGGGGAGCTGTTTTTT. This codes for CAIKGQVNTGELFF. V is TRBV10-3 and J is TRBJ2-2, with 7 nucleotides matching TRBD1. This CDR3 is 14 amino acids long. J was trimmed by 2 bases and V by 7 bases; bases with no gene match: 4. Germline CDR1 and CDR2: ENHRY and SYGVKD.

The chain combines TRBV7-9 with TRBJ1-6; TRBD1 agrees at 9 bases. V was clipped by 1 base and J by 10 bases; unmatched bases: 5. CDR3 length: 15 amino acids. Germline CDR1 and CDR2: SEHNR and FQNEAQ (reference sequence). Here the CDR3 reads CASSLEGTGRSPLHF. The CDR3 DNA sequence: TGTGCCAGCAGCTTAGAAGGGACAGGGCGGTCACCCCTCCACTTT.

A few counts support this clone. The CDR3 DNA reads as TGTGCCAGCAGCCTGGGATTTAGGGGAACTGAAGCTTTCTTT. It encodes CASSLGFRGTEAFF. The rearrangement joins TRBV5-6 to TRBJ1-1, with TRBD1 as a possible D gene (5 bases). Germline V gives CDR1 SGHDT, CDR2 YYEEEE. Trimming stripped 4 bases from V and 5 bases from J, with 15 bases between. This CDR3 is 14 amino acids long.

The rearrangement links TRBV7-2 to TRBJ1-3, with 8 bases identical to TRBD1. Germline values: CDR1 SGHTA, CDR2 FQGNSA. Trimming took 5 bases from V and 4 from J; bases not matched to a gene: 7. The CDR3 totals 15 residues. CDR3 bases: TGTGCCAGCAGCGCGGACAGGGTGAGCGGAAACACCATATATTTT. Encoded protein: CASSADRVSGNTIYF.

The chain employs TRBV5-8 and TRBJ2-1; perhaps TRBD2 as D (7 bases). CDR1 and CDR2 from the germline V gene are SGHTS and YDEGEE. CDR3 length: 17 amino acids. With 4 bases removed from V and 3 bases from J, the gap between germline ends came to 20 bases. CDR3 nucleotide sequence: TGTGCCAGCAGCGCCGGGGGGCTAGCGGTGATCTACAATGAGCAGTTCTTC. Translated, it gives CASSAGGLAVIYNEQFF.

The V call is TRBV6-6, the J call TRBJ2-7; tentatively, D is TRBD1 (6 bases). This CDR3 spans 14 amino acids. The germline CDR1 and CDR2 sequences are MNHNY and SVGAGI (reference sequence). Deletions cut 1 base from V and 4 bases from J, with 11 bases between. CDR3 loop: CASSYFRDTYEQYF. The CDR3 DNA reads as TGTGCCAGCAGTTACTTCCGGGACACTTACGAGCAGTACTTC.

This sequence joins TRBV2 and TRBJ1-1, with TRBD1 matching 9 bases. CDR3 length equals 15 residues. In germline, CDR1 is SNHLY, CDR2 FYNNEI. The V and J ends lost 7 bases and 4 bases, in that order; junction bases with no gene match: 10. CDR3 protein: CASIRENRGPTEAFF. Here the CDR3 DNA reads TGTGCCAGCATTAGGGAGAACAGGGGGCCCACTGAAGCTTTCTTT.

J is TRBJ1-2 and V is TRBV6-5, with D hard to call. Germline lookup yields CDR1 MNHEY and CDR2 SVGAGI. V lost 0 bases and J lost 6, with 8 bases in between. This CDR3 comprises 13 residues. The CDR3 spells CASSYSEGDGYTF. CDR3 in DNA: TGTGCCAGCAGTTACTCTGAGGGAGATGGCTACACCTTC.

The chain is built from TRBV3-1 (or the pseudogene TRBV3-2) and TRBJ2-3; D is unresolved. The CDR3 extends over 18 amino acids. Trimming removed 0 bases at V and 5 bases at J, with 21 bases between. Germline V CDR1 and CDR2: LGHDT, YNNKEL (reference sequence). CDR3 nucleotides: TGTGCCAGCAGCCAAGATCGGGTTGATCTCCCGGAACTAGATACGCAGTATTTT. This sequence encodes CASSQDRVDLPELDTQYF.

This chain joins TRBV4-1 and TRBJ1-2, with 7 nucleotides matching TRBD1. The length of the CDR3 is 18 residues. Germline V lookup: CDR1 MGHRA, CDR2 YSYEKL. With V trimmed by 0 bases and J by 0 bases, 10 bases remained unmatched. The CDR3 DNA is TGCGCCAGCAGCCAAGATCTGGCGGGGGGACAGCCTAACTATGGCTACACCTTC. Its protein product is CASSQDLAGGQPNYGYTF.

This sequence joins TRBV6-1 and TRBJ1-2, with a possible D match to TRBD1 (5 bases). Trimming took 2 bases from V and 8 from J, leaving 12 bases between them. CDR3 length: 13 residues. The germline V gene has CDR1 MNHNS and CDR2 SASEGT. This CDR3 reads CASSELAGNGYTF. The CDR3 DNA reads as TGTGCCAGCAGTGAACTTGCAGGGAACGGCTACACCTTC.

The genes are TRBV19 and TRBJ1-1; the D gene is possibly TRBD1 (5 bases). The CDR3 contains 14 residues. The V and J ends lost 3 bases and 3 bases respectively, with 11 bases between them. CDR1 LNHDA and CDR2 SQIVND come from the germline V gene (reference sequence). CDR3 bases: TGTGCCAGTAGTATTAGGGTAGGGGACACTGAAGCTTTCTTT. Its protein product is CASSIRVGDTEAFF.

The chain recombines TRBV5-8 with TRBJ1-6, with D tentatively TRBD1 (5 bases). This CDR3 spans 15 amino acids. The ends were cut back, 2 bases at V and 3 bases at J, with 9 bases in the middle. The germline CDR1 and CDR2 sequences are SGHTS and YDEGEE. CDR3 nucleotide sequence: TGTGCCAGCAGCTTAGCAGGGTTCTATAATTCACCCCTCCACTTT. Amino acid sequence: CASSLAGFYNSPLHF. Based on the CDR3 plus reference TRBV5-8 and TRBJ1-6, the full variable domain is EAGVTQSPTHLIKTRGQQATLRCSPISGHTSVYWYQQALGLGLQFLLWYDEGEERNRGNFPPRFSGRQFPNYSSELNVNALELEDSALYLCASSLAGFYNSPLHFGNGTRLTVT.

The chain carries TRBV9 and TRBJ2-2; possibly TRBD1 for D (5 bases). The CDR3 consists of 15 residues. V was clipped by 1 base and J by 4 bases, with 11 bases between them. CDR1 and CDR2 (germline): SGDLS, YYNGEE. CDR3 loop: CASSVKGAVTGELFF. In DNA, the CDR3 is TGTGCCAGCAGCGTAAAAGGGGCGGTCACCGGGGAGCTGTTTTTT.

J is TRBJ2-7 and V is TRBV7-2; 7 bases fit TRBD1. The length of the CDR3 is 15 residues. CDR1 and CDR2 from the germline V gene are SGHTA and FQGNSA. V lost 5 bases, J lost 5 bases, and 12 bases stayed unmatched. The CDR3 DNA reads TGTGCCAGCAGCATCACGGGACAGAATATTAACGAGCAGTACTTC. This encodes CASSITGQNINEQYF.

This clone was observed a few times. V gene TRBV2 combines with J gene TRBJ2-7; tentatively, D is TRBD1 (6 bases). V lost 6 bases, J lost 0 bases, and 12 bases lay in between. Germline V CDR1 and CDR2: SNHLY, FYNNEI. The CDR3 loop spans 14 amino acids. The CDR3 spells CASRSDRSSYEQYF. The CDR3 nucleotides read TGTGCCAGCAGATCGGACAGAAGCTCCTACGAGCAGTACTTC.

The chain has TRBV2 and TRBJ2-7; no clear D gene. CDR1 SNHLY and CDR2 FYNNEI come from the germline V gene. The germline V and J ends were trimmed by 6 bases and 0 bases, with 3 bases remaining between them. This CDR3 region has 11 residues. The CDR3 loop is CASSVSYEQYF. For the CDR3, the DNA is TGTGCCAGCAGCGTCTCCTACGAGCAGTACTTC.

The J gene is TRBJ1-2, the V gene TRBV4-2; TRBD1 aligns across 9 bases. The CDR3 is 17 amino acids. Germline CDR1 reads LGHNA; CDR2 reads YNFKEQ. The V gene end was trimmed by 0 bases and the J gene end by 6 bases; junction bases not matched to a gene: 11. CDR3 in amino acids: CASSQEWVTGGSHGYTF. For the CDR3, the DNA is TGTGCCAGCAGCCAAGAATGGGTCACAGGGGGCAGCCATGGCTACACCTTC.

V gene TRBV27 combines with J gene TRBJ1-5; TRBD1 might be the D (6 bases). V shed 5 bases and J shed 0 bases, with 14 bases lying between them. The CDR3 runs to 16 residues. The germline V gene has CDR1 MNHEY and CDR2 SMNVEV (reference sequence). The CDR3 region has the DNA TGTGCCAGCAGTCCCGGGACACGCGCTAGCAATCAGCCCCAGCATTTT. It specifies CASSPGTRASNQPQHF.

V gene TRBV11-2 combines with J gene TRBJ2-1; the match to TRBD2 covers 10 bases. V lost 1 base, J lost 9 bases, and 12 bases stayed unmatched. Per the germline V gene, CDR1 is SGHAT and CDR2 is FQNNGV. This CDR3 is 17 amino acids long. In DNA form, the CDR3 reads TGTGCCAGCAGCTTAGTAAGGGGATCTAGCGGGAGCCGTGAGCAGTTCTTC. It codes for CASSLVRGSSGSREQFF.

The genes are TRBV19 and TRBJ1-5, with D maybe TRBD1 (6 bases). The CDR3 spans 18 residues. In germline, CDR1 is LNHDA, CDR2 SQIVND (reference sequence). Trimming took 9 bases from V and 0 from J, leaving 24 bases between them. CDR3 residues: CASRNGGGRLYSNQPQHF. The CDR3 bases are TGTGCCAGCAGAAATGGGGGGGGCAGACTTTATAGCAATCAGCCCCAGCATTTT.

V is TRBV11-3 and J is TRBJ2-1, with 7 bases aligning to TRBD2. In germline, CDR1 is SGHNT, CDR2 YENEEA. The CDR3 consists of 17 residues. With 5 bases clipped from V and 0 bases from J, the junction kept 10 bases outside the gene matches. In DNA, the CDR3 is TGTGCCAGCAGCAAAGGAATCGGGGGGAGCTCCTACAATGAGCAGTTCTTC. It is translated as CASSKGIGGSSYNEQFF.

This clone came up once. This chain uses TRBV3-1 (or the pseudogene TRBV3-2) with TRBJ1-3; no clear D gene. The V gene lost 1 base and the J gene lost 0 bases, with 7 bases spanning the gap. This CDR3 is 15 amino acids long. Germline V gives CDR1 LGHDT, CDR2 YNNKEL (reference sequence). The DNA of the CDR3 is TGTGCCAGCAGCCAAGTCGGTCACTCTGGAAACACCATATATTTT. It encodes CASSQVGHSGNTIYF.